The present T cell receptor (beta chain) was sequenced within a study of cytomegalovirus exposure and HLA in healthy donors (dated by TCRdb to the late 2010s). For the study in its entirety: In an earlier analysis of under 600 of the donors, 250 to 350 Gb of sequence data and 117 million unique TCR beta sequences from roughly 190 million T cells were reported. About 280 gigabases of sequencing data and 75 million to 85 million unique TCR sequences made up an early release that covered roughly 670 HLA-typed donors. Of the roughly 410 genotyped donors, over 80% were placed in the genetic ancestry cluster associated with self-reported Caucasian donors. The study aimed to test whether cataloging public T cell receptors could reveal signatures of past pathogen exposure. Using immunosequencing, the study profiled T cell repertoires from 666 subjects and related those repertoires to cytomegalovirus serostatus. A separate validation cohort of 100 to 150 different subjects was used in addition to the approximately 640-subject first cohort. To predict cytomegalovirus infection status, the study brought together high-throughput TCR immunosequencing, statistical association of individual TCRs with disease status, and machine learning. A later analysis re-analyzed previously published TCR beta repertoires from roughly 630 donors and added high-resolution HLA genotyping to study TCR occurrence patterns. In the later analysis, no new phenotypic data were used to find candidate immune exposures; instead, reliance was placed on TCR beta sequences and their occurrence across donors. An earlier analysis of 500 to 650 of the donors applied high-throughput TCR beta sequencing to assess whether each TCR beta V gene segment acted as functional or pseudogenic. Alongside the repertoire data, information on donor age, sex, ethnicity and CMV serostatus was compiled. A later genetic analysis took genome-wide SNP genotypes for about three fifths of the roughly 700 donors and used that subset as a discovery cohort. Every discovery cohort repertoire had been produced on one sequencing platform. HLA typing included class I and class II loci at four-digit resolution. The number of donors typed differed by locus, with roughly 629-640 for A, B, C, DRB1 and DQB1, roughly 550 for DQA1, 600 to 610 for DPA1, and over 400 for DPB1. About five DR-DQ haplotypes were treated as single units for association and clustering because of strong linkage in the cohort. On average, 235,054 unique TCR beta nucleotide sequences were sequenced per donor among about 400 genotyped donors of the cohort, with roughly 20% of those sequences being non-productive. Paper-wide results and their limitations: The authors suggested that the approach could potentially be extended to other disease states and immunological phenotypes. CMV serostatus was the only immune exposure information available for the cohort. A later genetic analysis associated a missense DCLRE1C variant with V-gene and J-gene trimming of TCR beta chains, and an independent cohort replicated the association. In a later analysis, HLA-associated TCR beta chains showed more clonal expansion and lower generation probabilities than non-associated chains that were equally common. An earlier analysis of 450 to 750 of the donors showed that most TCR beta V segments appeared in productive rearrangements either about 90% or about 30% of the time, which broadly matched IMGT annotations. A later analysis found that TCR association rates varied across HLA loci, with DRB1 alleles showing the most associated TCRs and HLA-C alleles the fewest. A further reported finding was that TCR beta sequences accurately predicted the HLA-A and HLA-B alleles for most subjects in the first cohort. Linkage disequilibrium might explain the correlated functional status among segregating V segments, but an unknown experimental factor could not be ruled out. Because counts were too low, around 18 rarely observed V segments, including chromosome 9 orphons, were left out of the earlier analysis of over 550 of the donors. In a later analysis, several top co-occurrence clusters were reported to appear linked to parvovirus B19, influenza, CMV and Epstein-Barr virus. When HLA alleles, especially DR and DQ, strongly co-occurred, TCR associations were difficult to assign to individual alleles. Because the 87-base-pair reads could not distinguish some IMGT-functional V segments, including TRBV6-2 and TRBV6-3, those segments were excluded. The study listed 150 to 200 TCR beta chains as associated with cytomegalovirus. In a later analysis, most CMV-associated TCR beta chains were found to appear HLA-restricted, with HLA associations seemingly driven largely by CMV exposure. A cluster of highly shared sequence variants was judged likely to be a technical artifact of the sequencing pipeline. Most TCR sequences were observed very rarely across donors, whereas some public TCRs were present in many individuals. A few of the identified cytomegalovirus-associated TCR beta chains were confirmed in vitro to be specific for cytomegalovirus antigens. At a false discovery rate of 0.05, a later analysis linked about 17,000 TCR beta sequences to specific HLA alleles. In both the original and validation cohorts, the classifier was reported to diagnose cytomegalovirus status with high specificity and sensitivity. This cohort had only TCR beta chains sequenced, and the lack of alpha or paired-chain data limited which features could be detected. Compared with the approximately 710-donor mean, donors in an Asian-associated ancestry cluster had fewer N-insertions in productive TCRs, according to a later genetic analysis. Presence/absence analyses assumed roughly uniform sequencing depth across donors, an assumption that may not hold. HLA typing was unavailable for some donors at each locus, so association tests used only the typed subset.

Libraries were made using the immunoSEQ multiplex PCR assay. A mixture of 60 forward primers for TCR Vbeta segments and 13 reverse primers for TCR Jbeta segments was used in the multiplex PCR. Amplification of the CDR3 region of rearranged TCR beta genes was performed with a multiplex PCR assay on genomic DNA. The amplified TCR beta libraries were sequenced on the Illumina HiSeq System as 87-base-pair reads. As for the authors' bioinformatics: In a later analysis, roughly 80 million unique TCR beta chains were counted across the roughly 610 repertoires, and around 10 million of these chains were shared by at least two donors. Raw reads were error-corrected and collapsed into unique sequences by a nearest-neighbor algorithm in which closely related sequences were merged to remove PCR and sequencing errors. CDR3 sequences were aligned to IMGT reference sequences to assign V, D and J gene segments. Each retained sequence needed at least a six-nucleotide match to both a V gene segment and a J gene segment. Rearrangements were classified as productive when the CDR3 lacked stop codons and remained in frame with V and J, and all other rearrangements were classified as non-productive. Following IMGT convention, CDR3 was defined as the stretch from the second conserved V-encoded cysteine up to the conserved J-encoded phenylalanine. The earlier analysis of about 560 of the donors excluded any sequence lacking an unambiguous match to a single V gene segment. An earlier analysis of a few hundred of the donors called V segments functional above 56.7% productive rearrangements and segregating when the between-donor standard deviation exceeded 5%. A statistical classification framework was built to diagnose cytomegalovirus status from the catalog of TCR beta chain sequences. A later analysis assigned V and J genes by comparing TCR nucleotide sequences with IMGT/GENE-DB human TR gene sequences. In a later analysis, CDR3 sequences and most-parsimonious VDJ recombination scenarios were assigned using the TCRdist pipeline. In a later analysis, each TCR beta chain was defined by its CDR3 amino acid sequence together with its V-gene family, and reads lacking a unique V-gene family were excluded. To address suspected cross-contamination and a sequencing artifact, a later analysis removed a few hundred highly shared, low-generation-probability nucleotide sequences. A later analysis calculated a clonal expansion index for each public chain from normalized within-repertoire ranks of inferred template counts. A later analysis computed generation probabilities with a VDJ recombination model fitted to out-of-frame rearrangements, and checked the results against IGoR. In a later analysis, TCR-TCR, TCR-HLA and TCR-CMV co-occurrence was scored with hypergeometric tests, and a repertoire-size bias correction was applied to TCR pairs. To estimate false discovery rates, a later analysis permuted the HLA or CMV assignments 20 times. In a later analysis, co-occurring TCRs were grouped with DBSCAN, and TCRdist sequence similarity was added when clustering was performed within HLA-allele-positive subsets. For co-occurrence clustering, repertoires with fewer than 30,000 or more than 120,000 public chains were excluded, along with four or five repertoires with anomalous nucleotide sharing. This is the immuneACCESS table as TCRdb keeps it, with only in-frame sequences that have V and J called. A part of the clones is gone; compared with another copy, unresolved V genes explain less than half, and the rest is unexplained. The D gene and trimming were derived from the DNA, and the V and J assignments and clone size from that table. The sample table shows 110,000 to 150,000 clones, and 55% to 85% are seen once. In total, the top ten clones hold 2.1% of the sample.

The CDR3 spans 17 residues, from the cysteine through the phenylalanine. Here the CDR3 DNA is all that survives: 51 bases in frame from base 1. Unmatched junction bases come to 11, with V trimmed by 6 bases and J by 4 bases. Sequences MDHEN (CDR1) and SYDVKM (CDR2) are obtained from the germline V gene. For this clone: Its target antigen remains unknown. No per-base quality is available; no much larger clone lies one base away.

In total, roughly 670 healthy bone marrow donors made up the cohort. Cohort members were all nominally healthy when sampled, although unrecorded immune exposures were likely present. The donor was CMV seronegative and was included in the group of over 300 seronegative cohort members. A peripheral blood sample was provided by each donor, and peripheral blood mononuclear cells were used for TCR beta sequencing. The Qiagen DNeasy Blood Extraction Kit was used to extract genomic DNA from the blood cell samples. Sequencing used PBMCs. The clonotype comes from a man in his forties in good health and CMV-seronegative. The chain uses TRBV28 and TRBJ2-6, with TRBD1 identical over 8 junction bases. The encoded CDR3 is CASSPGTGGWGANVLTF. The sequenced DNA is TGTGCCAGCAGCCCCGGGACAGGAGGGTGGGGGGCCAACGTCCTGACTTTC.